A single sample gave rise to the 5 T cell receptor beta chains below, sequenced in a study of control samples from healthy donors and cancer patients. Profiling relied on immunoSEQ multiplex PCR, and the TCRdb table lists in-frame clones only, not all of them. Among about 180,000 clones listed, around 94% were seen once. The specimen sequenced was blood. These receptors were taken from a young man in good health.

The CDR3 DNA reads TGTGCCAGCAGCTCCCAGCCGACAGGGGCCGTAGCCAAAAACATTCAGTACTTC. This codes for CASSSQPTGAVAKNIQYF. The chain employs TRBV13 and TRBJ2-4; the match to TRBD1 covers 8 bases. The germline V gene has CDR1 PRHDT and CDR2 FYEKMQ (reference sequence). V lost 4 bases to trimming and J lost 0 bases; unmatched junction nucleotides: 11. The CDR3 loop spans 18 amino acids. Complete variable domain (other parts from reference TRBV13 and TRBJ2-4): AAGVIQSPRHLIKEKRETATLKCYPIPRHDTVYWYQQGPGQDPQFLISFYEKMQSDKGSIPDRFSAQQFSDYHSELNMSSLELGDSALYFCASSSQPTGAVAKNIQYFGAGTRLSVL.

The CDR3 loop reads CASSIFAGGSTEAFF. DNA for the CDR3: TGTGCCAGTAGTATTTTCGCTGGGGGGAGCACTGAAGCTTTCTTT. This chain joins TRBV19 and TRBJ1-1; D is perhaps TRBD1 (5 bases). Trimming removed 3 bases at V and 4 bases at J, with 15 bases between. CDR1 LNHDA and CDR2 SQIVND come from the germline V gene (reference sequence). This CDR3 has 15 residues.

The chain uses TRBV30 and TRBJ2-1; 9 nucleotides agree with TRBD1. V was clipped by 1 base and J by 9 bases; unmatched bases: 10. Germline loops: CDR1 GTSNPN, CDR2 SVGIG (reference sequence). The CDR3 sequence is 15 residues long. CDR3 sequence (DNA): TGTGCCTGGAGTGGGCTCAGGACAGGGGCGGCTGAGCAGTTCTTC. This gives the protein CAWSGLRTGAAEQFF.

The chain couples TRBV20-1 to TRBJ1-2, with D maybe TRBD1 (5 bases). The CDR3 is 11 residues long. CDR1 is DFQATT, CDR2 SNEGSKA, per germline (reference sequence). Trimming took 6 bases from V and 8 from J, leaving 13 bases between them. CDR3 in DNA: TGCAGTGCGGGGGTCTTCCGAGGCTACACCTTC. Translating it yields CSAGVFRGYTF.

This clone is a singleton in its sample. The chain has TRBV28 and TRBJ1-5, with 7 positions matching TRBD1. CDR3 length equals 15 residues. CDR1 is MDHEN, CDR2 SYDVKM, per germline. Trimming cost V 6 bases and J 4 bases; bases outside gene matches: 9. The chain's CDR3 is CASSPAIRGNQPQHF. CDR3 coding DNA: TGTGCCAGCAGCCCCGCTATCAGGGGGAATCAGCCCCAGCATTTT.